This T cell receptor (beta chain) was captured by sequencing in a study of cytomegalovirus exposure and HLA in healthy donors. Findings and caveats of the study: Later analysis demonstrated an association between a missense DCLRE1C variant and TCR beta V- and J-gene trimming.

Trimming removed 2 bases from V and 8 bases from J, with 13 bases in between. Looked up from germline, CDR1 is SGHKS and CDR2 is YYEKEE (reference sequence). This CDR3 has 13 residues. PCR used 60 Vbeta primers and 13 Jbeta primers. The table came from immunoSEQ multiplex PCR; TCRdb's copy has only in-frame clones and leaves some out. The table records under 150,000 clones, roughly 80% of them present only once. Concerning this clone: Its antigen is currently unknown.

The specimen was PBMCs. The rearrangement joins TRBV5-5 to TRBJ1-2, with D tentatively TRBD1 (5 bases). The origin of this receptor is a male donor in good health and CMV-seropositive. The CDR3 DNA reads TGTGCCAGCAGCTTCTCGGGGGAGGGGGGCTACACCTTC. It encodes CASSFSGEGGYTF.